This T cell receptor beta chain was profiled in a study of blood T cell repertoires in COVID-19. In the authors' workflow: Estimation of nucleated cell counts was performed using reference gene primer amplification. Data came from immunoSEQ multiplex PCR; TCRdb stores just in-frame clones and leaves some out. V, J and clone size are those of that table, while D and trimming were read from the DNA. This sample has some 120,000 clones, with about 80% found just once. The CDR3 is made up of 13 amino acids. The germline V gene has CDR1 MNHEY and CDR2 SVGEGT. V lost 2 bases to trimming and J lost 7 bases, with 9 bases between them.

The chain employs TRBV6-2 or TRBV6-3 and TRBJ1-5; no clear D gene. Sequenced input: peripheral blood. This receptor was taken from a man in his 70s with active or convalescent COVID-19. CDR3 residues: CASSYKRGQPQHF. The CDR3 DNA is TGTGCCAGCAGTTACAAGCGGGGACAGCCCCAGCATTTT.